Listed here are 17 T cell receptor beta chains from one sample, sequenced in a study of T cells in Graves' hyperthyroidism and ophthalmopathy. Researchers took RNA transcripts and amplified the TCR beta CDR3 regions from them. HTBI primers were the set used in a first-round RT-PCR of the TCR CDR3. TCRdb redid the calling of the multiplex PCR reads with MiXCR, one entry per CDR3 protein. The table has 550,000 to 700,000 distinct CDR3 sequences, around 46% seen once. Sequencing used peripheral blood or thyroid tissue (not recorded which). The receptors derive from an adult woman with Graves' disease, either hyperthyroidism or ophthalmopathy (not recorded which).

This sequence joins TRBV29-1 and TRBJ2-7, with TRBD1 matching over 7 bases. Trimming took 4 bases from V and 3 from J; bases not matched to a gene: 6. Looked up from germline, CDR1 is SQVTM and CDR2 is ANQGSEA. This CDR3 is built from 13 residues. The CDR3 DNA follows: TGCAGCGTTGCAGACAGGGATGGCTACGAGCAGTACTTC. This translates into CSVADRDGYEQYF.

As to this clonotype: A much larger clone differs by one base, so this may be a read error. The chain recombines TRBV11-2 with TRBJ2-7; 10 nucleotides line up with TRBD1. The CDR3 totals 15 residues. The germline V gene encodes CDR1 SGHAT and CDR2 FQNNGV. CDR3 amino acids: CVSTGQGVISYEQYF. The CDR3 nucleotides are TGTGTCAGCACTGGACAGGGGGTCATCTCCTACGAGCAGTACTTC. Together with reference TRBV11-2 and TRBJ2-7, the CDR3 gives the full variable domain: EAGVAQSPRYKIIEKRQSVAFWCNPISGHATLYWYQQILGQGPKLLIQFQNNGVVDDSQLPKDRFSAERLKGVDSTLKIQPAKLEDSAVYLCVSTGQGVISYEQYFGPGTRLTVT.

This clonotype was seen repeatedly, ten times or more. The chain joins TRBV6-6 to TRBJ1-2, with D maybe TRBD1 (5 bases). CDR1 and CDR2 (germline): MNHNY, SVGAGI (reference sequence). CDR3 length: 15 amino acids. Trimming removed 8 bases from V and 4 bases from J, with 20 bases in between. The CDR3 loop is CASYYVGTPIYGYTF. Here the CDR3 DNA reads TGTGCCAGCTATTACGTTGGGACTCCAATCTATGGCTACACCTTC.

This clonotype was detected many times. The chain uses TRBV20-1 and TRBJ1-5; D not resolved. This CDR3 has 15 residues. CDR1 and CDR2 from the germline V gene are DFQATT and SNEGSKA (reference sequence). V lost 5 bases, J lost 0 bases, and 14 bases lay in between. The CDR3 here is CSAAPLFDSNQPQHF. In nucleotides, the CDR3 is TGCAGTGCTGCCCCCCTATTTGATAGCAATCAGCCCCAGCATTTT.

CDR3 amino acids: CASSLEGKTQHF. The CDR3 DNA sequence: TGTGCCAGCAGTTTAGAGGGGAAGACCCAGCATTTT. The chain carries TRBV12-3 or TRBV12-4 and TRBJ1-5; a weak D match, TRBD1 (5 bases). The CDR3 contains 12 residues. The ends were cut back, 1 base at V and 11 bases at J, with 9 bases in the middle.

This clonotype was observed at least ten times. The V and J genes are TRBV7-8 and TRBJ2-7; D perhaps matches TRBD2 (5 bases). V lost 2 bases, J lost 0 bases, and 8 bases lay in between. The CDR3 totals 14 residues. Germline V gene sequence: CDR1 SGHVS, CDR2 FQNEAQ. CDR3 sequence reads: CASSLRGYSYEQYF. The DNA of the CDR3 is TGTGCCAGCAGCTTACGCGGGTACTCCTACGAGCAGTACTTC.

The J gene is TRBJ1-1, the V gene TRBV24-1; maybe TRBD1 (5 bases). V dropped 9 bases and J dropped 8 bases, with 12 bases sitting between them. The CDR3 is 11 amino acids. Germline V CDR1 and CDR2: KGHDR, SFDVKD. The DNA of the CDR3 is TGTGCCACCGAGGACGGGGCAGAAGCTTTCTTT. Its protein is CATEDGAEAFF.

This clonotype showed up many times. The genes are TRBV4-1 and TRBJ1-6; unclear D gene. Germline CDR1 and CDR2: MGHRA and YSYEKL. CDR3 length: 14 residues. Trimming pared 1 base from V and 10 bases from J, leaving 11 bases between. The CDR3 DNA reads as TGCGCCAGCAGCCAAGGGAAAGGGTGGTCACCCCTCCACTTT. This sequence encodes CASSQGKGWSPLHF.

The chain employs TRBV6-5 and TRBJ2-5; 9 bases map to TRBD1. Per the germline V gene, CDR1 is MNHEY and CDR2 is SVGAGI. The CDR3 extends over 13 amino acids. V dropped 6 bases and J dropped 7; count of bases not matched to a gene: 6. For the CDR3, the DNA is TGTGCCAGCAGGCGGACAGGGGTCGGGACCCAGTACTTC. Protein product: CASRRTGVGTQYF.

The gene calls are TRBV5-1 and TRBJ1-5, with D unresolved. Germline loops: CDR1 SGHRS, CDR2 YFSETQ. The length of the CDR3 is 13 residues. Trimming shortened V by 7 bases and J by 2 bases, and 10 bases separated the two germline ends. In DNA, the CDR3 is TGCGCCAGCGAATTGGGAGGCAATCAGCCCCAGCATTTT. This translates into CASELGGNQPQHF.

Ten or more counts support this clonotype. The V call is TRBV5-5, the J call TRBJ1-2; maybe TRBD1 (6 bases). Germline V gene sequence: CDR1 SGHKS, CDR2 YYEKEE (reference sequence). V lost 7 bases to trimming and J lost 6 bases, with 25 bases between them. This CDR3 region has 16 residues. The CDR3 here is CASLAEIVGGMDGYTF. Here the CDR3 DNA reads TGTGCCAGCTTAGCTGAGATCGTAGGGGGTATGGATGGCTACACCTTC.

This clonotype is a singleton in its sample. The V call is TRBV10-2, the J call TRBJ2-5; possible D gene TRBD2, 5 bases. CDR1 is WSHSY and CDR2 is SAAADI in the germline V gene. Deletions cut 2 bases from V and 11 bases from J, with 15 bases between. The CDR3 spans 13 residues. CDR3 sequence reads: CASSEEGYNEQYF. The CDR3 DNA reads as TGCGCCAGCAGTGAGGAGGGCTACAATGAGCAGTACTTC.

In the case of this clonotype: The CDR3 carries no conserved terminal phenylalanine or tryptophan, so it likely arises from a read error. The CDR3 here is CATSDGSSETVNTEAFL. As DNA, the CDR3 is TGTGCCACCAGTGACGGGTCCAGCGAGACCGTGAACACTGAAGCTTTCCTT. The gene calls are TRBV24-1 and TRBJ1-1; D unclear. Trimming pared 4 bases from V and 0 bases from J, leaving 17 bases between. CDR3 length: 17 amino acids. CDR1 and CDR2 (germline): KGHDR, SFDVKD.

This clonotype was observed many times. The V gene is TRBV28, the J gene TRBJ1-5; weak D call: TRBD1 (5 bases). The germline gives CDR1 MDHEN, CDR2 SYDVKM. The CDR3 has 15 residues. V lost 3 bases and J lost 6, with 15 bases in between. The CDR3 region is CASSLLGVSSQPQHF. The CDR3 DNA follows: TGTGCCAGCAGTTTGTTGGGGGTCTCGAGTCAGCCCCAGCATTTT.

CDR3 residues: CASSLSEGQPQHF. The CDR3 coding sequence is TGTGCCAGCAGCCTCTCCGAGGGGCAGCCCCAGCATTTT. The V and J genes are TRBV7-2 and TRBJ1-5, with a weak D call TRBD1 (5 bases). The CDR3 is made up of 13 amino acids. The germline CDR1 and CDR2 sequences are SGHTA and FQGNSA. The V end lost 5 bases, the J end lost 7 bases, and 12 bases lay between the germline ends.

This clonotype was recorded a few times. At one end, the junction sequence differs from germline, possibly due to a read error. CDR3: CASSSSLAGGPKQYF. As DNA, the CDR3 is TGTGCCAGCAGTTCCAGCCTAGCGGGAGGGCCTAAGCAGTACTTC. The rearrangement links TRBV10-3 to TRBJ2-7, with 12 bases fitting TRBD2. Germline V gene sequence: CDR1 ENHRY, CDR2 SYGVKD. CDR3 length equals 15 residues.

About this clonotype: A read error is possible here, since a much larger clone lies one base away. V is TRBV5-6 and J is TRBJ2-7; D is unresolved. Germline CDR1 is SGHDT and CDR2 is YYEEEE. The CDR3 covers 18 residues. Here the CDR3 DNA reads TGTGCCAGCAGCTTGGCCCTGAACCAGCGCACCTTATTCTACGAGCACTACTTC. Translated: CASSLALNQRTLFYEHYF.